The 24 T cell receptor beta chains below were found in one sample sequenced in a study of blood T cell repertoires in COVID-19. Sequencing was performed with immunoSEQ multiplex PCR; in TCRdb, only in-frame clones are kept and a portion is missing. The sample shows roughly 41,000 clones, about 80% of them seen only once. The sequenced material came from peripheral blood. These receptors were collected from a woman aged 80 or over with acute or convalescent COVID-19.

The CDR3 reads CASSIGWTGGNNEQFF. The CDR3 DNA is TGTGCCAGTAGTATAGGCTGGACAGGGGGAAACAATGAGCAGTTCTTC. The chain employs TRBV19 and TRBJ2-1; 10 bases are shared with TRBD1. The V segment lost 1 base and the J segment 5 bases; nucleotides outside the gene matches: 5. The CDR3 sequence is 16 residues long. CDR1 is LNHDA and CDR2 is SQIVND in the germline V gene (reference sequence).

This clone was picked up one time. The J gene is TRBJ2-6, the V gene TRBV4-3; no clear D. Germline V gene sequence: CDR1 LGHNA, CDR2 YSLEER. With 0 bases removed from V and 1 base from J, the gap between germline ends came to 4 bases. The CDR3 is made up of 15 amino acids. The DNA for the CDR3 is TGCGCCAGCAGCCAAGATAGTTCTGGGGCCAACGTCCTGACTTTC. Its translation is CASSQDSSGANVLTF.

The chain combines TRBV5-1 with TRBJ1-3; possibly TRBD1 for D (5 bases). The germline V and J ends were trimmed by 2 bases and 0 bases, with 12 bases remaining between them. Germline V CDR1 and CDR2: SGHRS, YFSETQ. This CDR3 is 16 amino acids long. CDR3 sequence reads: CASSLGDSRSGNTIYF. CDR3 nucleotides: TGCGCCAGCAGCTTAGGAGACAGTCGCTCTGGAAACACCATATATTTT.

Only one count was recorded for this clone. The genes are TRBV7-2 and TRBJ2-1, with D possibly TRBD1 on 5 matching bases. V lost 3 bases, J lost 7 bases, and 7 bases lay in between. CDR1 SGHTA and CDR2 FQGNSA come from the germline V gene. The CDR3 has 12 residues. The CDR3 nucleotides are TGTGCCAGCAGCTTCGCAGGGAATGAGCAGTTCTTC. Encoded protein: CASSFAGNEQFF. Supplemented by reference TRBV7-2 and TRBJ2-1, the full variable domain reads GAGVSQSPSNKVTEKGKDVELRCDPISGHTALYWYRQSLGQGLEFLIYFQGNSAPDKSGLPSDRFSAERTGGSVSTLTIQRTQQEDSAVYLCASSFAGNEQFFGPGTRLTVL.

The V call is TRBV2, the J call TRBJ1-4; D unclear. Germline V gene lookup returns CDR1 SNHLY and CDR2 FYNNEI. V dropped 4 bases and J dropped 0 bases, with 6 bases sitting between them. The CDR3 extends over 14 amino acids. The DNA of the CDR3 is TGTGCCAGCAGTGTTTCCGCAACTAATGAAAAACTGTTTTTT. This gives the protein CASSVSATNEKLFF.

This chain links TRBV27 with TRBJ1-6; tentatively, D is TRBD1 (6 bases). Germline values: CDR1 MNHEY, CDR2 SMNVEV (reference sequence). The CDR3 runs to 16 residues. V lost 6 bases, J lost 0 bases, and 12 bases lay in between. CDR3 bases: TGTGCCAGCAGGGTAAACAGGGACTCCTATAATTCACCCCTCCACTTT. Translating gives CASRVNRDSYNSPLHF.

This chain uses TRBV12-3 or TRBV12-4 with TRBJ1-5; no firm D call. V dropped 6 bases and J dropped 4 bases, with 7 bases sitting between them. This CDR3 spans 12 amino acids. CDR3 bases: TGTGCCAGCAGACCAGGAAATCAGCCCCAGCATTTT. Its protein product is CASRPGNQPQHF.

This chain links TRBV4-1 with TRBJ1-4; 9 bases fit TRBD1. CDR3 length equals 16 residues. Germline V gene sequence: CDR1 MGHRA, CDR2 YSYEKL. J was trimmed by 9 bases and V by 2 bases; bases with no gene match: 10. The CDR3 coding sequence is TGCGCCAGCAGCCAACCCACAGGGGGCGACCCTCAAAAACTGTTTTTT. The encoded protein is CASSQPTGGDPQKLFF.

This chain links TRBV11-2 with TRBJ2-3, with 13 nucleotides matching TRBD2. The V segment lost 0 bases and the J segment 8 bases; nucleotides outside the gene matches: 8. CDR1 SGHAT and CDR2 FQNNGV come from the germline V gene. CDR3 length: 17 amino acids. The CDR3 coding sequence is TGTGCCAGCAGCTTAGAACCCGGACTAGCGGGGGCAGGTACGCAGTATTTT. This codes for CASSLEPGLAGAGTQYF.

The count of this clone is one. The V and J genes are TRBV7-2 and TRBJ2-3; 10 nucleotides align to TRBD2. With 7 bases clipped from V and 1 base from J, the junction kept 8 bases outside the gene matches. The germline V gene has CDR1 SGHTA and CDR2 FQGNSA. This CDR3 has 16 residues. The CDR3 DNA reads TGTGCCAGCACCCCGCCCGGGACTAGCGGCACAGATACGCAGTATTTT. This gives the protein CASTPPGTSGTDTQYF.

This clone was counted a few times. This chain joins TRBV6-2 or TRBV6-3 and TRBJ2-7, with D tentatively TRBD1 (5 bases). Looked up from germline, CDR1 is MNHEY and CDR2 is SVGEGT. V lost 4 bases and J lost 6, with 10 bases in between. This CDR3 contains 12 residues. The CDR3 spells CASSSTGVEQYF. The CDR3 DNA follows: TGTGCCAGCAGTTCCACAGGAGTCGAGCAGTACTTC.

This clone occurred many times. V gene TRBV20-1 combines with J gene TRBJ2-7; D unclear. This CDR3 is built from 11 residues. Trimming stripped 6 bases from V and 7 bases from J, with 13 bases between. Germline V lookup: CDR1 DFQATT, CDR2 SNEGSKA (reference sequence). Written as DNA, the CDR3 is TGCAGTGCCCTTTTACTTGTGGAGCAGTACTTC. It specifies CSALLLVEQYF.

CDR3 DNA sequence: TGTGCCAGCAGCACACACCCGGGACAGGGCCTGGCGGATACGCAGTATTTT. Protein: CASSTHPGQGLADTQYF. V and J are TRBV11-2 and TRBJ2-3, with 9 positions matching TRBD1. CDR3 size: 17 residues. Germline-derived CDR1 and CDR2 are SGHAT and FQNNGV. V lost 5 bases, J lost 6 bases, and 15 bases stayed unmatched.

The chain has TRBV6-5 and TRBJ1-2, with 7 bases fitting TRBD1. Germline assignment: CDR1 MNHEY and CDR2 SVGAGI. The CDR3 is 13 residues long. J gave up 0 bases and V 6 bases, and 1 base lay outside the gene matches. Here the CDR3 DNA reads TGTGCCAGCAGCGGGACAGCTAACTATGGCTACACCTTC. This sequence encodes CASSGTANYGYTF.

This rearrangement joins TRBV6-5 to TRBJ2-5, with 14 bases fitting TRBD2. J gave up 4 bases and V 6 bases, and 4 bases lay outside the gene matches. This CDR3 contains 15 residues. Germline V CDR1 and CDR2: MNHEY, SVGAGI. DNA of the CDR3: TGTGCCAGCAGGGGACTAGCGGGGGTAGTAGAGACCCAGTACTTC. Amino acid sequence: CASRGLAGVVETQYF.

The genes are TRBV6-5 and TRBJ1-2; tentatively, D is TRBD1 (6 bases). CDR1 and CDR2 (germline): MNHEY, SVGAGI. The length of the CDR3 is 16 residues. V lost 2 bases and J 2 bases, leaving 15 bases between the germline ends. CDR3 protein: CASSYTAGAWNYGYTF. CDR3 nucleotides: TGTGCCAGCAGTTACACCGCAGGGGCATGGAACTATGGCTACACCTTC.

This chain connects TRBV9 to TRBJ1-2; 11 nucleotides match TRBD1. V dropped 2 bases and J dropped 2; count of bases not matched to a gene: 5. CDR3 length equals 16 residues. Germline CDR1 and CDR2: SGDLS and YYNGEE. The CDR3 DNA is TGTGCCAGCAGCGTCGGACAGGGGGCCCGAAACTATGGCTACACCTTC. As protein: CASSVGQGARNYGYTF. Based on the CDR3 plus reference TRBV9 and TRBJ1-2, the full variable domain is DSGVTQTPKHLITATGQRVTLRCSPRSGDLSVYWYQQSLDQGLQFLIQYYNGEERAKGNILERFSAQQFPDLHSELNLSSLELGDSALYFCASSVGQGARNYGYTFGSGTRLTVV.

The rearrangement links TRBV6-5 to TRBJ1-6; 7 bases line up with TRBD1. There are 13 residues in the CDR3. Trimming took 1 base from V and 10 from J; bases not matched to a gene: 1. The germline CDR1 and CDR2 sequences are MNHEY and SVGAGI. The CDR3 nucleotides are TGTGCCAGCAGTTACTGGGGACAGTCACCCCTCCACTTT. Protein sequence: CASSYWGQSPLHF.

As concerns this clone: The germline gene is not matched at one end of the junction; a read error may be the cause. The CDR3 DNA reads TGCGCCAGCACCCTTTTAATCGGGACTGCTCATTTT. This encodes CASTLLIGTAHF. The chain couples TRBV10-2 to TRBJ1-6; a possible D gene is TRBD1 (5 bases). This CDR3 comprises 12 residues. Germline CDR1 reads WSHSY; CDR2 reads SAAADI.

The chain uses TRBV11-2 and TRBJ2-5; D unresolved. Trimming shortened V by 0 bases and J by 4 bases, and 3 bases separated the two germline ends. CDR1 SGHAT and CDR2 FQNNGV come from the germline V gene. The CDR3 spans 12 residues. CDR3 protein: CASSLDRETQYF. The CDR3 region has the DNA TGTGCCAGCAGCTTAGATAGAGAGACCCAGTACTTC.

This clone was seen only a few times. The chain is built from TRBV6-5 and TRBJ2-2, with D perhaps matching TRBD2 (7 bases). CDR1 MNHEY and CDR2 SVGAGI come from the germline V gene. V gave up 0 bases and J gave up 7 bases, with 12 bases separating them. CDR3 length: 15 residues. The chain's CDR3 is CASSYSRGRGGELFF. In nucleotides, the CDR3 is TGTGCCAGCAGTTACTCGCGGGGGCGGGGCGGGGAGCTGTTTTTT.

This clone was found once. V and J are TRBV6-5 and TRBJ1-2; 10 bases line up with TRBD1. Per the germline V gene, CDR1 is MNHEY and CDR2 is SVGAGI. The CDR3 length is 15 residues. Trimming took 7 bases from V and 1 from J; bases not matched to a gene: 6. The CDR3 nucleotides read TGTGCCAGCAACCCGGGACAGGGGAATAACTATGGCTACACCTTC. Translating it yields CASNPGQGNNYGYTF.

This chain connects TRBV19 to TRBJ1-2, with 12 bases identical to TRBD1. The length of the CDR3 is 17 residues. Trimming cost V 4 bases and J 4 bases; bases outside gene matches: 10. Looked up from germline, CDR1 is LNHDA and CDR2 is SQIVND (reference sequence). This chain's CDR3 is CASSSRGDRGLAYGYTF. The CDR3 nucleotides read TGTGCCAGTAGTAGTCGCGGGGACAGGGGGCTCGCCTATGGCTACACCTTC.

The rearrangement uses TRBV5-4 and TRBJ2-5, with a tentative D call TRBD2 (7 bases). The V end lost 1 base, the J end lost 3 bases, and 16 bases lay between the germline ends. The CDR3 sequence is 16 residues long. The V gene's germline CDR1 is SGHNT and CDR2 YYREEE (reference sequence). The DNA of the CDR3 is TGTGCCAGCAGCTTGCTTGGCGGGGGCGAGGAAGAGACCCAGTACTTC. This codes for CASSLLGGGEEETQYF. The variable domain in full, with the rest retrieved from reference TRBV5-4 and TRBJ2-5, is ETGVTQSPTHLIKTRGQQVTLRCSSQSGHNTVSWYQQALGQGPQFIFQYYREEENGRGNFPPRFSGLQFPNYSSELNVNALELDDSALYLCASSLLGGGEEETQYFGPGTRLLVL.